This T cell receptor beta chain originates from a study of Tregs in tolerant kidney transplant recipients. Overall study results and limits: Tolerant patients' donor-specific Tregs expanded beyond overall Tregs, suggesting antigen-driven growth. For some patients, primers changed over time, blocking nucleotide-level comparison. Expanding Tregs on activated donor B cells appeared to best identify donor-specific TCRbeta clones.

This clone was recorded once. Its antigen is unknown. The CDR3 length is 15 residues. V dropped 6 bases and J dropped 8; count of bases not matched to a gene: 11. Germline CDR1 reads SGDLS; CDR2 reads YYNGEE. Thawed PBMCs were FACS-sorted into unstimulated CD4+CD25+CD127- regulatory T cells, CD4+CD25- non-regulatory cells, CD4 and CD8 cells. Sequenced by immunoSEQ multiplex PCR; TCRdb stores in-frame clones only, minus some. The data contain about 83,000 clones, roughly 98% of them singletons. The V call is TRBV9, the J call TRBJ1-6, with TRBD1 matching over 7 bases. This sequence was found in a human donor who received a combined kidney and bone marrow transplant. The sample was CD4+ T cells from blood, taken before the transplant. DNA for the CDR3: TGTGCCAGCAACCCCTCAGGGGGGCCCCATTCACCCCTCCACTTT. As protein: CASNPSGGPHSPLHF.